This record covers a single T cell receptor (beta chain). The data were obtained in a study of T-cell reconstitution after alpha-beta-depleted transplantation in children. The germline V gene has CDR1 MGHRA and CDR2 YSYEKL. The ends lost 3 bases at V and 5 bases at J; junction bases unmatched: 10. The length of the CDR3 is 17 residues. The TCRbeta library was prepared with unique molecular identifiers. TCRdb itself ran the PCR reads through MiXCR, one entry per CDR3 protein. Counted here are hundreds of thousands of distinct CDR3 sequences, 7% to 9% occurring once; the ten biggest clones make up roughly 36%.

V and J are TRBV4-1 and TRBJ1-4, with 9 bases matching TRBD1. The receptor comes from a male patient aged 2-15 years who had a stem cell transplant for acute myeloid leukemia, so the T cells may come from the graft donor. Sequencing was performed on PBMCs, mostly from graft donor cells, taken 360 days after TCRalphabeta/CD19-depleted stem cell transplant. The DNA of the CDR3 is TGCGCCAGCAGCCACGACATGGGCGGGACAGGGAATGAAAAACTGTTTTTT. As protein: CASSHDMGGTGNEKLFF.